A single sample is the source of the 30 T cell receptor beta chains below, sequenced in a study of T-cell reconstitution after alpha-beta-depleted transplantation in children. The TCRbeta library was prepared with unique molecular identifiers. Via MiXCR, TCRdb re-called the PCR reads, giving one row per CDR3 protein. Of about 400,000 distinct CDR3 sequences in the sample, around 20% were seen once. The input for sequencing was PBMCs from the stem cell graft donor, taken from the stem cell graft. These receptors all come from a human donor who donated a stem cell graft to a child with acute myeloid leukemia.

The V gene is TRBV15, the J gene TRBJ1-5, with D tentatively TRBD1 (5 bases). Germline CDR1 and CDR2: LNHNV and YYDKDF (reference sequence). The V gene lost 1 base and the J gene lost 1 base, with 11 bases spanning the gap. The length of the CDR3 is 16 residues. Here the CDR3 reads CATSRGNGGSNQPQHF. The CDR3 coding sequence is TGTGCCACCAGCAGAGGAAACGGGGGGAGCAATCAGCCCCAGCATTTT.

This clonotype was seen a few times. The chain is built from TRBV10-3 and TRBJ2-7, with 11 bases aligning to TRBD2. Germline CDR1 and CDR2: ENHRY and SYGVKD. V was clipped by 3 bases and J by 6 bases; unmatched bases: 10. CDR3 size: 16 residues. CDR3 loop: CAISDAGSGRDREQYF. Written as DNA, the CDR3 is TGTGCCATCAGTGATGCCGGTAGCGGGAGGGATCGCGAGCAGTACTTC.

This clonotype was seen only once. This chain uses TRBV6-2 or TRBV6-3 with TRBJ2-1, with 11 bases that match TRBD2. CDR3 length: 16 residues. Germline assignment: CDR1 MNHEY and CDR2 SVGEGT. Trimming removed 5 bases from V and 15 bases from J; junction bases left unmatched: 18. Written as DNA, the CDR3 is TGTGCCAGCAGTCCCCAGACTAGCGGGGCGGTTTTATCGTCGTTCTTC. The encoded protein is CASSPQTSGAVLSSFF.

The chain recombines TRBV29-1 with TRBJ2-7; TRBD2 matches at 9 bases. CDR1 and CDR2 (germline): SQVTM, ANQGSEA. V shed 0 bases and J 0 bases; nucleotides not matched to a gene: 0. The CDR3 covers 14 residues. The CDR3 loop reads CSVEDSGSSYEQYF. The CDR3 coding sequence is TGCAGCGTTGAAGATAGCGGGAGCTCCTACGAGCAGTACTTC.

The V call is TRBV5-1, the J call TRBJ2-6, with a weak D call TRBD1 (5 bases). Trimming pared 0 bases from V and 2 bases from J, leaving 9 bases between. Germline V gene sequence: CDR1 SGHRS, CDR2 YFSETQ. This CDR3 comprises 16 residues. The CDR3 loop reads CASSLDRPAGANVLTF. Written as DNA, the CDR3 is TGCGCCAGCAGCTTGGACAGGCCCGCTGGGGCCAACGTCCTGACTTTC. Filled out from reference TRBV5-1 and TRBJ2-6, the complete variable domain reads KAGVTQTPRYLIKTRGQQVTLSCSPISGHRSVSWYQQTPGQGLQFLFEYFSETQRNKGNFPGRFSGRQFSNSRSEMNVSTLELGDSALYLCASSLDRPAGANVLTFGAGSRLTVL.

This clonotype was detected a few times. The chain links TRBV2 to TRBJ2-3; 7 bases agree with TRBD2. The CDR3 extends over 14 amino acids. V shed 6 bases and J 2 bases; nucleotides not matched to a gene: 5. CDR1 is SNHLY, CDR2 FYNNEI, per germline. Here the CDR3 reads CASRAGTNTDTQYF. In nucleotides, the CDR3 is TGTGCCAGCAGGGCCGGGACTAACACAGATACGCAGTATTTT.

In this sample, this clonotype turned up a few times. In nucleotides, the CDR3 is TGTGCCAGCAGTTTATCCCACATAAATGAGCAGTTCTTC. Amino acids: CASSLSHINEQFF. This chain connects TRBV27 to TRBJ2-1; D unclear. CDR3 length equals 13 residues. V shed 0 bases and J shed 7 bases, with 7 bases lying between them. Germline V gene sequence: CDR1 MNHEY, CDR2 SMNVEV (reference sequence).

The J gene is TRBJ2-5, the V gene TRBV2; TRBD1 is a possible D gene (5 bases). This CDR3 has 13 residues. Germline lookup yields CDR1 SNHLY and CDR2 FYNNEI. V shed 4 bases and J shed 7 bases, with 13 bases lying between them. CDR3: CASSGTSLGTQYF. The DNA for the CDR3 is TGTGCCAGCAGTGGGACAAGCCTGGGGACCCAGTACTTC.

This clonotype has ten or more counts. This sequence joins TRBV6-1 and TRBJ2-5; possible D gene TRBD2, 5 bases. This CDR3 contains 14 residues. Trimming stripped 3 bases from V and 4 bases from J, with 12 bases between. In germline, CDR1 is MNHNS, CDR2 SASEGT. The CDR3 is CASSEGWSGETQYF. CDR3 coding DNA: TGTGCCAGCAGTGAGGGGTGGAGCGGAGAGACCCAGTACTTC.

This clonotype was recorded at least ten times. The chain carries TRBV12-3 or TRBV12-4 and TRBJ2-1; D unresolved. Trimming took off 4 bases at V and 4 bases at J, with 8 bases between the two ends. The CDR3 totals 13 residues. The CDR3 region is CASSSSVYNEQFF. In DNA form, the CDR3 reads TGTGCCAGCAGTTCCTCGGTATACAATGAGCAGTTCTTC.

The CDR3 DNA follows: TGCAGTGCTAGAGATCCCGGACTAGCGGGAGGCGGTGAGCAGTTCTTC. It is translated as CSARDPGLAGGGEQFF. The chain uses TRBV20-1 and TRBJ2-1, with 14 bases matching TRBD2. The V gene's germline CDR1 is DFQATT and CDR2 SNEGSKA (reference sequence). V was clipped by 0 bases and J by 9 bases; unmatched bases: 7. The length of the CDR3 is 16 residues.

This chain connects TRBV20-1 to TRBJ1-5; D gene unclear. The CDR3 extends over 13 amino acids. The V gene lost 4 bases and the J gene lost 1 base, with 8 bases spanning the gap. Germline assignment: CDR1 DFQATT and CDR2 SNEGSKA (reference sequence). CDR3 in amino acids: CSANARSNQPQHF. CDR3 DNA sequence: TGCAGTGCTAATGCGAGGAGCAATCAGCCCCAGCATTTT.

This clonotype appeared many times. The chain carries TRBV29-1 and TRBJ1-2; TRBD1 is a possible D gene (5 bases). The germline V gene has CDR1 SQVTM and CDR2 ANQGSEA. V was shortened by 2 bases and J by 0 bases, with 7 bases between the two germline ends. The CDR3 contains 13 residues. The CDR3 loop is CSVETGSNYGYTF. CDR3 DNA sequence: TGCAGCGTTGAAACAGGATCTAACTATGGCTACACCTTC. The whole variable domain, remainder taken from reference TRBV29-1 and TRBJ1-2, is SAVISQKPSRDICQRGTSLTIQCQVDSQVTMMFWYRQQPGQSLTLIATANQGSEATYESGFVIDKFPISRPNLTFSTLTVSNMSPEDSSIYLCSVETGSNYGYTFGSGTRLTVV.

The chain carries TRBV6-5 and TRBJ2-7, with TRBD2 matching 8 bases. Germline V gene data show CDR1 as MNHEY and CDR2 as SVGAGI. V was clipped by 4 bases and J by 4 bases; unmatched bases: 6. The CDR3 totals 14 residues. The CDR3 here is CASSSPSGSYEQYF. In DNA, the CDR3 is TGTGCCAGCAGTTCCCCCAGCGGGAGTTACGAGCAGTACTTC.

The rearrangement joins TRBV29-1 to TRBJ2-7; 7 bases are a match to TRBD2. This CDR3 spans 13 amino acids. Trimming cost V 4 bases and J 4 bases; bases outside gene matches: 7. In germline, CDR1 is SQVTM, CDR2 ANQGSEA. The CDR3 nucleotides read TGCAGCGTTGGAATTAGCGGGCAGTACGAGCAGTACTTC. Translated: CSVGISGQYEQYF.

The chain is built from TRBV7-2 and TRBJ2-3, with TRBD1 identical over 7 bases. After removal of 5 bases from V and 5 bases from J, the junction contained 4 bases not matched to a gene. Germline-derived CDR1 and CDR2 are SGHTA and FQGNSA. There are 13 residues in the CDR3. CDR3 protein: CASSNSGGDTQYF. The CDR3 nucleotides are TGTGCCAGCAGCAACTCAGGGGGAGATACGCAGTATTTT.

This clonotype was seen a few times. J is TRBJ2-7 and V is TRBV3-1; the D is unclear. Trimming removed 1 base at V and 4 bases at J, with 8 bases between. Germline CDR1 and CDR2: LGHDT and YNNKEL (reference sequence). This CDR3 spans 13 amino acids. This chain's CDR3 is CASSQGLMYEQYF. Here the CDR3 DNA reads TGTGCCAGCAGCCAAGGTCTTATGTACGAGCAGTACTTC.

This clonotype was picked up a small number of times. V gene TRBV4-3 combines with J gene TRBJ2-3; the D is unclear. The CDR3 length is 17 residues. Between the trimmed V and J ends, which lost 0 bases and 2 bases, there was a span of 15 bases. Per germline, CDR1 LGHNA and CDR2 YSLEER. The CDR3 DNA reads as TGCGCCAGCAGCCAAGAGAAGGACCCCACCTACACAGATACGCAGTATTTT. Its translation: CASSQEKDPTYTDTQYF.

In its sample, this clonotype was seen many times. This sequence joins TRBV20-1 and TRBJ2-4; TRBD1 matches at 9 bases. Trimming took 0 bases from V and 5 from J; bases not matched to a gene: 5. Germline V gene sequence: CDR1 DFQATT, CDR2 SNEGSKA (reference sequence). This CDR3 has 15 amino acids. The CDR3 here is CSARDPGQGQNIQYF. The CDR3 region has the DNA TGCAGTGCTAGAGACCCGGGACAGGGTCAAAACATTCAGTACTTC.

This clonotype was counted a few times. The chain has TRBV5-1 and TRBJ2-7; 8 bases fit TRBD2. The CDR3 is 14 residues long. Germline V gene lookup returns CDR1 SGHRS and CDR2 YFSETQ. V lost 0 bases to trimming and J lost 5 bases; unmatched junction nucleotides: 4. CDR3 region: CASSLAGTSNEQYF. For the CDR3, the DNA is TGCGCCAGCAGCTTGGCCGGGACTAGTAACGAGCAGTACTTC. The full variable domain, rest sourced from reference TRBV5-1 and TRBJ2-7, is KAGVTQTPRYLIKTRGQQVTLSCSPISGHRSVSWYQQTPGQGLQFLFEYFSETQRNKGNFPGRFSGRQFSNSRSEMNVSTLELGDSALYLCASSLAGTSNEQYFGPGTRLTVT.

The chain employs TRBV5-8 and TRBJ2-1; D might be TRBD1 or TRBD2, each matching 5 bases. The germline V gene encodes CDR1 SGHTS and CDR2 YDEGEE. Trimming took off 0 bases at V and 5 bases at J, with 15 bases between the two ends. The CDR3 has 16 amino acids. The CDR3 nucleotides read TGTGCCAGCAGCTTGGGTGGGGGATTTAAGCACAATGAGCAGTTCTTC. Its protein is CASSLGGGFKHNEQFF.

The CDR3 DNA sequence: TGTGCCAGCAGTTCAGCAGCCGAAGCTTTCTTT. Translation gives CASSSAAEAFF. V gene TRBV6-5 combines with J gene TRBJ1-1; the D is unclear. Germline V CDR1 and CDR2: MNHEY, SVGAGI. V lost 4 bases and J lost 8, with 8 bases in between. This CDR3 is 11 amino acids long.

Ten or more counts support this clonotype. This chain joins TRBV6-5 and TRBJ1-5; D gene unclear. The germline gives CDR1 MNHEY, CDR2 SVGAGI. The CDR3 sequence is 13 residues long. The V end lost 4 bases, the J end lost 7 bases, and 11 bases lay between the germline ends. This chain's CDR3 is CASSSDIGQPQHF. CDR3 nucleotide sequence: TGTGCCAGCAGTTCTGACATCGGGCAGCCCCAGCATTTT.

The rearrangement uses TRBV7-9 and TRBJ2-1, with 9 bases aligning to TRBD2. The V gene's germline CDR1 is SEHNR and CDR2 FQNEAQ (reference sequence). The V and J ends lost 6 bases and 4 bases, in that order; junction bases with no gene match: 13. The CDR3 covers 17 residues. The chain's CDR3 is CASSSPLTSGDYNEQFF. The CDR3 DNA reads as TGTGCCAGCAGTTCGCCCCTGACTAGCGGAGATTACAATGAGCAGTTCTTC.

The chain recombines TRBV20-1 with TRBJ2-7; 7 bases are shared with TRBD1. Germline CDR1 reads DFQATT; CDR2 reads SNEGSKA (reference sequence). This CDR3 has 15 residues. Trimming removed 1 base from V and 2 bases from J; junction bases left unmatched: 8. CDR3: CSARARRDRAYEQYF. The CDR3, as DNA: TGCAGTGCTAGAGCCCGTCGGGACAGAGCCTACGAGCAGTACTTC.

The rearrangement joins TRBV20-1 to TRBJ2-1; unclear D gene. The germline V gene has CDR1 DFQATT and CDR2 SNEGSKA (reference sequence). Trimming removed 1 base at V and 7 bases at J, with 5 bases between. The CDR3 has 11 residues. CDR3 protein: CSARVLNEQFF. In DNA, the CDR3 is TGCAGTGCTAGAGTGTTGAATGAGCAGTTCTTC.

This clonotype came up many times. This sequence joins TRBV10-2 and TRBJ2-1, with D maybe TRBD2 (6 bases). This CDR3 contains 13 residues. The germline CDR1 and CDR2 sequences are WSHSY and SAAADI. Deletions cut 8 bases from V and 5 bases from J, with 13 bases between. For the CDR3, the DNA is TGCGCCAGCGGCGGCCTAGCGAACAATGAGCAGTTCTTC. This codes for CASGGLANNEQFF.

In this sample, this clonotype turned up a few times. CDR3 sequence reads: CATSDPGTGYQSSYNEQFF. As DNA, the CDR3 is TGTGCCACCAGTGATCCTGGGACAGGTTACCAGAGCTCCTACAATGAGCAGTTCTTC. The chain joins TRBV24-1 to TRBJ2-1; 8 bases fit TRBD1. The CDR3 consists of 19 residues. With 3 bases clipped from V and 0 bases from J, the junction kept 12 bases outside the gene matches. The V gene's germline CDR1 is KGHDR and CDR2 SFDVKD.

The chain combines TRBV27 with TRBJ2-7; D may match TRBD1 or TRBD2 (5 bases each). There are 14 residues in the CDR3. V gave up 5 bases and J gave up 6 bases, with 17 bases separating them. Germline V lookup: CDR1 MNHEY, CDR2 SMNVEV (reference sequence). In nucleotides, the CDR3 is TGTGCCAGCAGTCTAGGACCAGGGCGGGCCGAGCAGTACTTC. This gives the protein CASSLGPGRAEQYF.

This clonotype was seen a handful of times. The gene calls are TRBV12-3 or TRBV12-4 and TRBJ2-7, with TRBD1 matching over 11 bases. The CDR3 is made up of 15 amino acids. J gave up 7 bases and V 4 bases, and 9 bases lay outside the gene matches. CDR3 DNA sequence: TGTGCCAGCAGTTACGGTGGACAGGGGGCGGGGGAGCAGTACTTC. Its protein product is CASSYGGQGAGEQYF.